The clone carrying this T cell receptor beta chain was picked up a small number of times. Antigen unknown. Mismatch with germline at one junction end may stem from a read error. These data belong to a study of T cell clones after liver transplantation. Study-wide results and limits: Migration into the graft, not deletion, may explain lost graft donor-reactive T cells.

This CDR3 has 17 amino acids. The V gene's germline CDR1 is SSHAT and CDR2 FNYEAQ (reference sequence). The table came from immunoSEQ multiplex PCR; TCRdb's copy has only in-frame clones and leaves some out. The sample contains 49,000 or so clones, 55% to 75% of which appear only once. This clonotype was obtained from a human patient who received a liver transplant. Some T cells may have originated in the graft donor. The chain has TRBV7-7 and TRBJ2-5; tentatively, D is TRBD2 (7 bases). Here the sequenced sample was CD4+ T cells from blood, taken about 56 months after liver transplant. The CDR3 DNA reads TGTGCTAGCAGCTTCCTCGGCGGGGGCGCAAGGCAAGAGACCCAGTACTTC. Protein sequence: CASSFLGGGARQETQYF.